These 4 T cell receptor beta chains were sequenced from one sample in a study of blood T cell repertoires in COVID-19. TCRdb's copy holds only in-frame clones and misses some; the assay was immunoSEQ multiplex PCR. The table lists 250,000 or so clones, more than 70% of them singletons. The sequenced sample was peripheral blood. The receptor source for this set is a man at least 80 years old with acute or convalescent COVID-19.

The rearrangement joins TRBV7-9 to TRBJ2-7, with D tentatively TRBD2 (6 bases). Germline V lookup: CDR1 SEHNR, CDR2 FQNEAQ (reference sequence). The CDR3 has 14 residues. V gave up 1 base and J gave up 1 base, with 8 bases separating them. The CDR3 DNA follows: TGTGCCAGCAGCTTAGGGGGGACTTCCTACGAGCAGTACTTC. Its protein product is CASSLGGTSYEQYF.

V and J are TRBV6-5 and TRBJ1-3; D might be TRBD1 (5 bases). With 6 bases removed from V and 2 bases from J, the gap between germline ends came to 8 bases. Germline V CDR1 and CDR2: MNHEY, SVGAGI. This CDR3 has 13 residues. The CDR3 DNA follows: TGTGCCAGCAGAGCAGGGACTGGAAACACCATATATTTT. Translated: CASRAGTGNTIYF.

The V call is TRBV19, the J call TRBJ1-1, with TRBD1 identical over 8 bases. CDR1 is LNHDA and CDR2 is SQIVND in the germline V gene (reference sequence). This CDR3 comprises 16 residues. Trimming took 4 bases from V and 0 from J; bases not matched to a gene: 7. The chain's CDR3 is CASSRTRDRMNTEAFF. The CDR3 nucleotides are TGTGCCAGTAGTAGGACCCGGGACAGGATGAACACTGAAGCTTTCTTT. Combining the CDR3 with reference TRBV19 and TRBJ1-1 gives the whole variable domain DGGITQSPKYLFRKEGQNVTLSCEQNLNHDAMYWYRQDPGQGLRLIYYSQIVNDFQKGDIAEGYSVSREKKESFPLTVTSAQKNPTAFYLCASSRTRDRMNTEAFFGQGTRLTVV.

This rearrangement joins TRBV9 to TRBJ2-5; TRBD1 is a possible D gene (5 bases). The CDR3 consists of 14 residues. Germline CDR1 reads SGDLS; CDR2 reads YYNGEE. V was shortened by 2 bases and J by 3 bases, with 11 bases between the two germline ends. The CDR3 coding sequence is TGTGCCAGCAGCGTTAGTCAGGGAAAAGAGACCCAGTACTTC. This encodes CASSVSQGKETQYF.